This TCR beta chain was identified in a study of blood T cell repertoires in COVID-19. Overall study: The origin of the acute and convalescent COVID-19 samples was the United States, Italy and Spain.

The method was immunoSEQ multiplex PCR; TCRdb's version includes in-frame clones alone and lacks a portion of them. The table includes 150,000 to 200,000 clones, roughly 85% detected once. CDR1 is DFQATT and CDR2 is SNEGSKA in the germline V gene (reference sequence). V shed 6 bases, J shed 11 bases, and the junction held 16 bases outside the gene matches. The CDR3 runs to 15 residues. The origin of this receptor is a woman aged 25 to 39 with acute or convalescent COVID-19. The J gene is TRBJ1-6, the V gene TRBV20-1; 7 bases align to TRBD1. What was sequenced was peripheral blood. The CDR3 sequence is CSASETGLRIAPLHF. The DNA for the CDR3 is TGCAGTGCAAGTGAGACAGGGTTAAGAATAGCACCCCTCCACTTT.